This T cell receptor (beta chain) was captured by sequencing in a study of shared clonotypes between healthy human individuals. Findings and caveats of the study: Shared clonotypes across all four donors exceeded non-shared ones in generation probability. The represented genetic and exposure-history diversity was limited by the small number of donors. In several donors, around 5% of naive CD4 clonotypes appeared in common.

A remark on this clone: Its antigen is not known.

The study enrolled healthy HIV-negative adults without recent acute infections or vaccinations as donors. This table comes from immunoSEQ multiplex PCR, and its TCRdb copy is limited to in-frame clones, with some not included. The sample lists approximately 1.4 million clones; 98% were seen once. V trimming: 2 bases; J trimming: 0 bases; junction bases outside the gene matches: 4. Germline loops: CDR1 SGHDT, CDR2 YYEEEE. The CDR3 spans 16 residues. The rearrangement uses TRBV5-6 and TRBJ1-4; 7 bases align to TRBD1. Material for sequencing was naive CD4+ T cells sorted from blood. Subset in this sample: CD45RA+ positively selected. The source is a man aged 30 to 39 in good health. CDR3 bases: TGTGCCAGCAGCTTAGGGACAGCAACAACTAATGAAAAACTGTTTTTT. Protein sequence: CASSLGTATTNEKLFF.